This T cell receptor beta chain was captured by sequencing in a study of blood T cell repertoires in COVID-19. Study overall: The analysed material was cDNA or gDNA that came from T cells, B-cell-depleted T cells, or PBMCs.

This CDR3 region has 11 residues. Trimming cost V 2 bases and J 15 bases, with 10 bases left between them. Germline V gene sequence: CDR1 MNHNY, CDR2 SVGAGI (reference sequence). Generated by immunoSEQ multiplex PCR, the TCRdb table keeps only in-frame clones and is missing some. Counted here are 200,000 to 250,000 clones, approximately 80% occurring once; the ten biggest clones make up about 9%. The source of this sequence is a man in his forties or fifties with active or convalescent COVID-19. The chain carries TRBV6-6 and TRBJ1-4; D possibly corresponds to TRBD1 (6 bases). The sequenced sample was peripheral blood. CDR3 sequence (DNA): TGTGCCAGCAGTTACGGGGGCGTGATGTTTTTT. This codes for CASSYGGVMFF.